The next 14 T cell receptor beta chains were all read from a single sample in a study of blood T cell repertoires in COVID-19. Produced via immunoSEQ multiplex PCR; TCRdb's table is partial and in-frame only. The sample shows a few hundred thousand clones, 86% of them seen only once. Sequencing was done on a sample of PBMCs or T cells enriched from blood (not recorded which). The receptors were gathered from a woman aged 40 to 50 with acute COVID-19.

The chain carries TRBV19 and TRBJ2-7, with 12 bases matching TRBD1. Losses at the gene ends were 3 bases for V and 6 bases for J; bases not matched to a gene: 3. The CDR3 covers 14 residues. Germline V gives CDR1 LNHDA, CDR2 SQIVND (reference sequence). As DNA, the CDR3 is TGTGCCAGTAGTATTGGGGACAGGGGGCGCGAGCAGTACTTC. Its translation: CASSIGDRGREQYF.

The chain is built from TRBV29-1 and TRBJ2-7, with D unclear. V was trimmed by 6 bases and J by 3 bases, leaving 9 bases between them. CDR1 and CDR2 from the germline V gene are SQVTM and ANQGSEA. CDR3 size: 11 residues. The CDR3: CSVRVYYEQYF. The CDR3, as DNA: TGCAGCGTAAGAGTCTACTACGAGCAGTACTTC.

The V gene is TRBV7-9, the J gene TRBJ2-7; 9 bases line up with TRBD1. This CDR3 spans 16 amino acids. Germline CDR1 is SEHNR and CDR2 is FQNEAQ (reference sequence). Trimming took 4 bases from V and 3 from J; bases not matched to a gene: 10. CDR3 in amino acids: CASSSGGGTGFYEQYF. DNA for the CDR3: TGTGCCAGCAGCTCCGGTGGAGGGACAGGGTTCTACGAGCAGTACTTC.

V usage is TRBV25-1 and J usage is TRBJ1-2; unclear D gene. CDR3 length equals 16 residues. The V gene's germline CDR1 is MGHDK and CDR2 SYGVNS. V was shortened by 1 base and J by 0 bases, with 12 bases between the two germline ends. CDR3 sequence: CASSELPPGSNYGYTF. The CDR3 region has the DNA TGTGCCAGCAGTGAATTACCGCCTGGCTCTAACTATGGCTACACCTTC.

The CDR3 here is CASSLDYLLAKNIQYF. The CDR3 region has the DNA TGTGCCAGCAGTTTAGACTACCTGTTAGCCAAAAACATTCAGTACTTC. The chain links TRBV27 to TRBJ2-4, with D possibly matching TRBD2 (5 bases). V lost 2 bases and J lost 0, with 11 bases in between. Germline CDR1 reads MNHEY; CDR2 reads SMNVEV (reference sequence). This CDR3 region has 16 residues.

The chain carries TRBV6-5 and TRBJ1-2; D gene ambiguous. Germline CDR1 and CDR2: MNHEY and SVGAGI. V was shortened by 0 bases and J by 0 bases, with 5 bases between the two germline ends. The CDR3 has 14 residues. The CDR3 loop reads CASSYSTTNYGYTF. DNA of the CDR3: TGTGCCAGCAGTTACTCTACTACTAACTATGGCTACACCTTC.

The chain employs TRBV14 and TRBJ2-1; D remains unclear. Germline values: CDR1 SGHDN, CDR2 FVKESK. This CDR3 has 13 amino acids. Trimming took off 4 bases at V and 2 bases at J, with 6 bases between the two ends. CDR3 loop: CASSPSAYNEQFF. The CDR3 bases are TGTGCCAGCAGCCCCTCAGCCTACAATGAGCAGTTCTTC. The entire variable domain, with the rest obtained from reference TRBV14 and TRBJ2-1, is as follows: EAGVTQFPSHSVIEKGQTVTLRCDPISGHDNLYWYRRVMGKEIKFLLHFVKESKQDESGMPNNRFLAERTGGTYSTLKVQPAELEDSGVYFCASSPSAYNEQFFGPGTRLTVL.

The chain couples TRBV7-9 to TRBJ2-3; D unresolved. The CDR3 contains 14 residues. Between the trimmed V and J ends, which lost 0 bases and 3 bases, there was a span of 7 bases. CDR1 is SEHNR, CDR2 FQNEAQ, per germline (reference sequence). As DNA, the CDR3 is TGTGCCAGCAGCTTAGCGAGGCCAACAGATACGCAGTATTTT. As protein: CASSLARPTDTQYF.

The chain links TRBV28 to TRBJ2-7; 10 bases are a match to TRBD1. From germline, CDR1 is MDHEN and CDR2 SYDVKM. V shed 4 bases and J 3 bases; nucleotides not matched to a gene: 6. The CDR3 contains 15 residues. The CDR3 DNA is TGTGCCAGCAGTTACCGCCGGGACAGGGGCTACGAGCAGTACTTC. It yields the protein CASSYRRDRGYEQYF. Drawing the rest from reference TRBV28 and TRBJ2-7, the complete variable domain is DVKVTQSSRYLVKRTGEKVFLECVQDMDHENMFWYRQDPGLGLRLIYFSYDVKMKEKGDIPEGYSVSREKKERFSLILESASTNQTSMYLCASSYRRDRGYEQYFGPGTRLTVT.

The chain has TRBV18 and TRBJ1-2; 10 nucleotides match TRBD1. V shed 2 bases, J shed 6 bases, and the junction held 6 bases outside the gene matches. The CDR3 runs to 15 residues. CDR1 is KGHSH and CDR2 is LQKENI in the germline V gene. CDR3 amino acids: CASSPMGQGLNGYTF. The CDR3 DNA reads TGTGCCAGCTCACCAATGGGACAGGGGTTGAATGGCTACACCTTC.

The rearrangement links TRBV2 to TRBJ2-7, with 11 bases fitting TRBD1. Germline V gene sequence: CDR1 SNHLY, CDR2 FYNNEI. The CDR3 is 14 residues long. The J segment lost 5 bases and the V segment lost 6 bases, leaving 6 bases of the junction unmatched. The CDR3 spells CASRRDRGWHEQYF. Here the CDR3 DNA reads TGTGCCAGCAGGAGGGACAGGGGGTGGCACGAGCAGTACTTC.

The gene calls are TRBV7-2 and TRBJ2-7, with 7 bases lining up with TRBD2. J was trimmed by 3 bases and V by 3 bases; bases with no gene match: 8. Germline loops: CDR1 SGHTA, CDR2 FQGNSA. This CDR3 has 15 amino acids. CDR3 residues: CASSFGREEGYEQYF. The CDR3 bases are TGTGCCAGCAGCTTCGGACGGGAGGAAGGCTACGAGCAGTACTTC.

The table lists this clone with a count of one. The genes are TRBV19 and TRBJ1-1, with 8 bases aligning to TRBD1. V gave up 6 bases and J gave up 5 bases; unmatched junction bases: 8. Germline CDR1 is LNHDA and CDR2 is SQIVND (reference sequence). There are 14 residues in the CDR3. CDR3 sequence: CASSATGAGTEAFF. The CDR3 nucleotides are TGTGCCAGTAGCGCGACAGGGGCAGGGACTGAAGCTTTCTTT.

A few counts support this clone. This rearrangement joins TRBV5-8 to TRBJ1-5, with TRBD1 identical over 8 bases. The V and J ends lost 0 bases and 5 bases, in that order; junction bases with no gene match: 4. The CDR3 consists of 15 residues. Germline CDR1 and CDR2: SGHTS and YDEGEE. CDR3 sequence reads: CASSLGGQGYQPQHF. CDR3 DNA sequence: TGTGCCAGCAGCTTGGGCGGACAGGGTTATCAGCCCCAGCATTTT.